This TCR beta chain was retrieved from a study of response to subunit inactivated influenza vaccine. This clonotype was observed many times. The CDR3 is 15 amino acids. The V segment lost 0 bases and the J segment 2 bases; nucleotides outside the gene matches: 4. The V gene's germline CDR1 is SGHRS and CDR2 YFSETQ. MiXCR, applied by TCRdb to the RT-PCR reads, yields one record per CDR3 protein. The sample yields 750,000 to 850,000 distinct CDR3 sequences, less than 20% seen once. This chain connects TRBV5-1 to TRBJ2-7; 8 bases map to TRBD2. This sample comprised PBMCs from blood, obtained more than 4 days after vaccination. This clonotype was obtained from a man aged 50-60 years who received an inactivated influenza vaccine. CDR3 residues: CASSLVSGGPYEQYF. CDR3 sequence (DNA): TGCGCCAGCAGCTTGGTTTCGGGGGGGCCCTACGAGCAGTACTTC.